This TCR beta chain comes out of a study of blood T cell repertoires in COVID-19. Study-level information: The samples span acute and convalescent COVID-19 from the United States, Italy and Spain.

The CDR3 consists of 18 residues. V lost 6 bases, J lost 4 bases, and 19 bases stayed unmatched. Germline assignment: CDR1 LGHNA and CDR2 YSLEER. Per the authors' pipeline: Quantification of nucleated cells was approximated via reference gene primer amplification. Sequencing used immunoSEQ multiplex PCR; TCRdb keeps in-frame clones, though not all of them. The V and J calls and clone size were taken over from that table, and D and trimming were inferred from the DNA. The sample carries 140,000 to 150,000 clones, 75% to 90% recorded once. V gene TRBV4-3 combines with J gene TRBJ1-2; 8 bases match TRBD1. The source material was peripheral blood. This sequence originates from a human donor in a cohort sampled during active COVID-19. The CDR3 sequence: CASSQEAQGAPQLYGYTF. For the CDR3, the DNA is TGCGCCAGCAGTCAGGAGGCTCAGGGGGCCCCCCAACTCTATGGCTACACCTTC.